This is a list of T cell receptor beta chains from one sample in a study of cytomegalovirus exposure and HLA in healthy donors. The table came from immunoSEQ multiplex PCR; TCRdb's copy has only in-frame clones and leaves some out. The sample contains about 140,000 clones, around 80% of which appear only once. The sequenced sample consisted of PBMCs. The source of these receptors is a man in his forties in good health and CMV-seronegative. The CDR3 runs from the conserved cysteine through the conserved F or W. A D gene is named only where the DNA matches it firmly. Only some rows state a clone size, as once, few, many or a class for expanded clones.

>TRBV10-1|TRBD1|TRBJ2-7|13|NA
CARDREIGNEQYF
TGCGCCAGAGACAGGGAGATCGGTAACGAGCAGTACTTC
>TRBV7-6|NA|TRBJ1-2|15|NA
CASSLVAGENYGYTF
TGTGCCAGCAGCTTAGTCGCCGGTGAAAACTATGGCTACACCTTC
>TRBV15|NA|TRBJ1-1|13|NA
CATSRVQRDEAFF
TGTGCCACCAGCAGAGTCCAGAGGGATGAAGCTTTCTTT
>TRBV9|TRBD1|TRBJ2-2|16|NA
CASSPRMDRVTGELFF
TGTGCCAGCAGCCCACGAATGGACAGGGTCACCGGGGAGCTGTTTTTT
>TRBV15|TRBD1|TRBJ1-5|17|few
CATSRDVDRGPGQPQHF
TGTGCCACCAGCAGAGATGTGGACAGGGGGCCTGGTCAGCCCCAGCATTTT
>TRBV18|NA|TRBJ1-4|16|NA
CASSPRQASTNEKLFF
TGTGCCAGCTCACCACGGCAGGCCTCAACTAATGAAAAACTGTTTTTT
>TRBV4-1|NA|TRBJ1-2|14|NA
CASSLQDTNYGYTF
TGCGCCAGCAGCCTTCAGGACACAAACTATGGCTACACCTTC
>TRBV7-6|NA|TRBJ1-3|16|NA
CASSLGQGSSGNTIYF
TGTGCCAGCAGCTTAGGTCAGGGAAGCTCTGGAAACACCATATATTTT
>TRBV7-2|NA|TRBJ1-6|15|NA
CASSLVLGGNSPLHF
TGTGCCAGCAGCTTAGTTCTGGGGGGTAATTCACCCCTCCACTTT
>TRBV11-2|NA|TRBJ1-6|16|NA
CASSPNGLSYNSPLHF
TGTGCCAGCAGCCCTAACGGGTTGTCCTATAATTCACCCCTCCACTTT
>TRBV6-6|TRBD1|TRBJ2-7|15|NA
CASRDGQGGTYEQYF
TGTGCCAGCAGAGACGGACAGGGTGGAACCTACGAGCAGTACTTC
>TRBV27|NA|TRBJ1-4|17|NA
CASSPRTLTGENEKLFF
TGTGCCAGCAGTCCGCGTACCCTGACAGGCGAAAATGAAAAACTGTTTTTT
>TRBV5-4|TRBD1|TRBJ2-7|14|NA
CASSTSGQRDEQYF
TGTGCCAGCAGTACCTCGGGACAGCGAGACGAGCAGTACTTC
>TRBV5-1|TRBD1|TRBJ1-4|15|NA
CASSPGQGGREKLFF
TGCGCCAGCAGCCCCGGACAGGGTGGTCGCGAAAAACTGTTTTTT
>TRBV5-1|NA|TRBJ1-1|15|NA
CASSWGGQWNTEAFF
TGCGCCAGCAGCTGGGGGGGCCAATGGAACACTGAAGCTTTCTTT
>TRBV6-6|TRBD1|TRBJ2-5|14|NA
CASSYEGGQGTQYF
TGTGCCAGCAGTTACGAGGGGGGACAGGGGACCCAGTACTTC
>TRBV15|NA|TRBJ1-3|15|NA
CATSREGGTGNTIYF
TGTGCCACCAGCAGAGAGGGAGGAACTGGAAACACCATATATTTT
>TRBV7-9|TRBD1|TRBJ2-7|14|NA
CASSSYRGRGEQYF
TGTGCCAGCAGCTCTTACAGGGGGCGCGGGGAGCAGTACTTC
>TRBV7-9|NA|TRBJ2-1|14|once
CASSVSGTYNEQFF
TGTGCCAGCAGCGTCTCCGGGACCTACAATGAGCAGTTCTTC
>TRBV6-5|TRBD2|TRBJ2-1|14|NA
CASRVPGTSVEQFF
TGTGCCAGTCGAGTCCCCGGGACTAGCGTGGAGCAGTTCTTC
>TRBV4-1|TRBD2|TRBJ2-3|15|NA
CASSQVSGVTDTQYF
TGCGCCAGCAGCCAAGTGAGCGGGGTAACAGATACGCAGTATTTT
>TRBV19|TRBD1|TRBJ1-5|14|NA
CASNRGEGNQPQHF
TGTGCCAGTAACAGGGGAGAGGGCAATCAGCCCCAGCATTTT
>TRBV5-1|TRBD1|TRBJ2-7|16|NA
CASSFGSGTVTYEQYF
TGCGCCAGCAGCTTTGGGTCCGGGACAGTCACCTACGAGCAGTACTTC
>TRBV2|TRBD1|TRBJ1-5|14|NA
CASEGRGLGQPQHF
TGTGCCAGCGAAGGCAGGGGGCTTGGTCAGCCCCAGCATTTT
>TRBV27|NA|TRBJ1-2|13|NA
CASSLTVDYGYTF
TGTGCCAGCAGTTTGACAGTAGACTATGGCTACACCTTC
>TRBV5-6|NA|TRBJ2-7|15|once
CASFNGGTGSYEQYF
TGTGCCAGCTTTAATGGGGGGACGGGTTCCTACGAGCAGTACTTC
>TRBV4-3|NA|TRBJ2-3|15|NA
CASSQAEAGTDTQYF
TGCGCCAGCAGCCAAGCTGAGGCCGGCACAGATACGCAGTATTTT
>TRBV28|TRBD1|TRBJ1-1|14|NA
CASHSGTGNTEAFF
TGTGCCAGCCATTCCGGGACAGGGAATACTGAAGCTTTCTTT